A single TCR beta chain is shown here with its context. Its target is not known. This specimen comes from a study of CD8 T cells in Susac syndrome. Points from the study as a whole: As the study acknowledged, the number of individuals who were part of its TCR sequencing and HLA analysis was relatively small.

RNA, at 0.5 to 1 ug, was reverse transcribed with random hexamers. TCR beta CDR3 was amplified by immunoSEQ multiplex PCR. This amplification extended across 54 Vbeta and 13 Jbeta segments. TCRdb fed the immunoSEQ multiplex PCR reads into MiXCR, producing one record per CDR3 protein. This sample yields around 130,000 distinct CDR3 sequences, of which around 91% are seen a single time; over 0.2% belongs to the top ten. Each multiple sclerosis control was a treatment-naive patient with relapsing-remitting disease that was either stable or active. This clonotype was sampled from a human donor with multiple sclerosis. Sequenced sample: CD8+ T cells from PBMCs.

The CDR3 region is CSVTGLRDNEQFF. The CDR3 DNA reads TGCAGCGTGACGGGACTTCGAGACAATGAGCAGTTCTTC. The rearrangement uses TRBV29-1 and TRBJ2-1; D perhaps matches TRBD2 (6 bases). Trimming left V 6 bases short and J 5 bases short, with 14 bases between. The CDR3 has 13 residues. Germline CDR1 is SQVTM and CDR2 is ANQGSEA.